The clone carrying this T cell receptor (beta chain) appeared a few times. This sample stems from a study of blood T cell repertoires in COVID-19. Study details: The samples span acute and convalescent COVID-19 from the United States, Italy and Spain. PBMCs, B-cell-depleted T cells, or T cells provided the cDNA or gDNA that made up the material.

Germline values: CDR1 SGHNT, CDR2 YYREEE (reference sequence). The V end lost 5 bases, the J end lost 0 bases, and 9 bases lay between the germline ends. The length of the CDR3 is 14 residues. Original processing methods: For nucleated cells, counts were estimated from reference gene primer amplification. Using immunoSEQ multiplex PCR, the repertoire was profiled, and TCRdb retains in-frame clones only, with some absent. V, J and clone size reflect that table, while D and trimming were determined from the DNA. The sample has 30,000 to 35,000 clones, roughly 82% seen once. What was sequenced was peripheral blood. The chain uses TRBV5-4 and TRBJ1-5; D is perhaps TRBD1 (5 bases). This clonotype was obtained from a man older than 75 with active or convalescent COVID-19. The CDR3 DNA is TGTGCCAGCAGTTTAAGGGGTAGCAATCAGCCCCAGCATTTT. Translated: CASSLRGSNQPQHF.